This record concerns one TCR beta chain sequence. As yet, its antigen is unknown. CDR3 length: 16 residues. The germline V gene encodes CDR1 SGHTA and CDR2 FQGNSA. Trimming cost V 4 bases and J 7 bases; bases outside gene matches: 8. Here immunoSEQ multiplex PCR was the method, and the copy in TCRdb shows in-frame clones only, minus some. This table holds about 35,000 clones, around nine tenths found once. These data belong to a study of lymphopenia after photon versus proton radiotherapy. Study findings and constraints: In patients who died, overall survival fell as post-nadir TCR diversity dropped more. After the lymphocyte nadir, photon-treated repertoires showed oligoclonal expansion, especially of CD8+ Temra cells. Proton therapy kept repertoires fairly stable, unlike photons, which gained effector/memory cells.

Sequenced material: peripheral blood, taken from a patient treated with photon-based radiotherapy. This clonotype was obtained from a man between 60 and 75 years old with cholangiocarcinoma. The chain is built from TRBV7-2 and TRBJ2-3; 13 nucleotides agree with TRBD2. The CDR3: CASSSTLAGGRNTQYF. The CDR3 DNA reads TGTGCCAGCAGCTCGACACTAGCGGGGGGGCGGAATACGCAGTATTTT.